The next 3 T cell receptor beta chains were all read from a single sample in a study of metastatic and nonmetastatic thyroid tumors. Thyroid surgery was performed in patients who had received no treatment beforehand. TCRdb reassembled clones from the PCR reads with MiXCR. The sample has roughly 17,000 clones, approximately 28% seen once; the top ten hold about 23%. Sequenced: tumor tissue. The receptors originated from a male donor with papillary thyroid cancer or a benign thyroid nodule (not recorded which). Some clones in this sample may be carry-over from other donors' samples.

This clone is medium-sized by share. Within the sample, other DNA sequences also encode this same CDR3. Here the CDR3 reads CSAPWGQGSNGYTF. CDR3 sequence (DNA): TGCAGTGCTCCATGGGGACAGGGATCTAATGGCTACACCTTC. This chain joins TRBV20-1 and TRBJ1-2; 9 bases fit TRBD1. Trimming took 5 bases from V and 6 from J; bases not matched to a gene: 10. Germline V gene sequence: CDR1 DFQATT, CDR2 SNEGSKA (reference sequence). This CDR3 has 14 amino acids.

This clone was recorded at least ten times. The rearrangement links TRBV15 to TRBJ2-2, with D perhaps TRBD1 (5 bases). This CDR3 spans 16 amino acids. Germline V CDR1 and CDR2: LNHNV, YYDKDF (reference sequence). V was pared by 0 bases and J by 11 bases, with 19 bases between. The CDR3 protein is CATSRDGQGVLNELFF. DNA for the CDR3: TGTGCCACCAGCAGAGACGGGCAGGGCGTGTTAAACGAGCTGTTTTTT.

Of note for this clone: This same CDR3 is encoded by further DNA sequences in the sample. J is TRBJ2-7 and V is TRBV5-1; 10 nucleotides line up with TRBD1. Per the germline V gene, CDR1 is SGHRS and CDR2 is YFSETQ. The CDR3 has 15 residues. The trim removed 1 base at V and 3 bases at J, leaving 4 bases unmatched. DNA for the CDR3: TGCGCCAGCAGCTTGACGGGGACAGGGGTCTACGAGCAGTACTTC. Translated: CASSLTGTGVYEQYF.